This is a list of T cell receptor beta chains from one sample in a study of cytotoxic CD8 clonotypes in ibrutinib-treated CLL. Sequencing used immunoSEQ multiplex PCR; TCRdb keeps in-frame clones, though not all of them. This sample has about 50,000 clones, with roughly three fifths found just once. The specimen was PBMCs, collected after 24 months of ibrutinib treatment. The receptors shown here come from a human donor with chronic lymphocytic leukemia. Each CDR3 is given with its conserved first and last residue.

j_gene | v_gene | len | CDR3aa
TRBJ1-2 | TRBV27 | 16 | CASSLNTQASYYGYTF
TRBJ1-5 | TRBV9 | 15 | CASSVAAGGNQPQHF
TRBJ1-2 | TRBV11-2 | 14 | CASRSDRRIYGYTF
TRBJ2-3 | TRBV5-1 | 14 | CASSGGVSTDTQYF
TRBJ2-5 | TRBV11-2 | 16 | CASSLDWTSLAETQYF
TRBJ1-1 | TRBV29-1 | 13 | CSVGDRANTEAFF
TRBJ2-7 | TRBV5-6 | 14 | CASSLEGGSYEQYF
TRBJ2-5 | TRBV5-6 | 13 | CASSFWGGETQYF
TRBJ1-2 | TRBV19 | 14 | CASMGRGAPYGYTF
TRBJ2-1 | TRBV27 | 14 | CASSIITGYNEQFF
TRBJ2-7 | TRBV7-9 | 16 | CASSSGTGVSTYEQYF
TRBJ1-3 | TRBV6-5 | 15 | CASSPDRFPGNTIYF
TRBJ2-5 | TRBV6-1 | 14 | CASTGDPPPQTQYF
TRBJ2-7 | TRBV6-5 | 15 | CASSYRTSGVYEQYF
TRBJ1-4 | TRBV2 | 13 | CASLRSFNEKLFF
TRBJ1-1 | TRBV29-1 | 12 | CSVRGTNTEAFF
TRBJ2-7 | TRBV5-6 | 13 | CASSLGGPYEQYF
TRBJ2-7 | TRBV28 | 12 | CASSPAVEEQYF
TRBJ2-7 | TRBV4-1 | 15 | CASSLRTGGTYEQYF
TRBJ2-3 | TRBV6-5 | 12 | CASSYHGDTQYF
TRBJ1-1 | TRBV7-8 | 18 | CASSGPGTGSVGNTEAFF
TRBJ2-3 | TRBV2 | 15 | CASSPGLAGGLWQYF
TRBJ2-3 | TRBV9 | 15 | CASSAGTIRTDTQYF
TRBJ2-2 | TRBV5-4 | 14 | CASSPGTTTGELFF
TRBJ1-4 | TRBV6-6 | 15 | CASGGQGALGEKLFF
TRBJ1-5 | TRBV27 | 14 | CASKLGAGNQPQHF
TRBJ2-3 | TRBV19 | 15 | CASSVTSALGDTQYF
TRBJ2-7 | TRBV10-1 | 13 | CASSESAGSEQYF
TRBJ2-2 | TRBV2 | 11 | CAGSRTGELFF
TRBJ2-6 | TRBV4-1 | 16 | CASSQDEGPGANVLTF
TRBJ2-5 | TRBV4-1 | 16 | CASSQGQAGGAETQYF